Following are 21 T cell receptor beta chains from one sample sequenced in a study of cytomegalovirus exposure and HLA in healthy donors. It was with 60 Vbeta and 13 Jbeta primers that the PCR ran. Some clones are missing from TCRdb's copy, which holds only in-frame ones; the method was immunoSEQ multiplex PCR. Here the sample spans some 130,000 clones, roughly two thirds being singletons. Sequences were obtained from PBMCs. The receptors were gathered from a young man in good health and CMV-seropositive.

V is TRBV4-2 and J is TRBJ2-1, with a possible D match to TRBD2 (6 bases). Trimming pared 0 bases from V and 8 bases from J, leaving 14 bases between. The CDR3 length is 15 residues. Per germline, CDR1 LGHNA and CDR2 YNFKEQ. The CDR3 coding sequence is TGTGCCAGCAGCCAAGATAGACTAGGGGTCGATGAGCAGTTCTTC. It specifies CASSQDRLGVDEQFF.

The V gene is TRBV13, the J gene TRBJ2-7; possibly TRBD1 for D (5 bases). In germline, CDR1 is PRHDT, CDR2 FYEKMQ (reference sequence). V shed 0 bases and J shed 5 bases, with 11 bases lying between them. The CDR3 is made up of 14 amino acids. The CDR3 region is CASSLGRERNEQYF. Written as DNA, the CDR3 is TGTGCCAGCAGCTTAGGCAGGGAAAGAAACGAGCAGTACTTC.

DNA of the CDR3: TGCGCCAGCAGCCCCCCCAAAGGGAGTTACTACGAGCAGTACTTC. The encoded protein is CASSPPKGSYYEQYF. The chain carries TRBV5-1 and TRBJ2-7, with D maybe TRBD2 (5 bases). The V gene lost 4 bases and the J gene lost 3 bases, with 17 bases spanning the gap. The CDR3 extends over 15 amino acids. Germline V CDR1 and CDR2: SGHRS, YFSETQ.

The chain carries TRBV9 and TRBJ2-6, with 10 bases matching TRBD1. The V and J ends lost 3 bases and 9 bases, in that order; junction bases with no gene match: 3. The CDR3 totals 14 residues. Germline CDR1 is SGDLS and CDR2 is YYNGEE. In DNA, the CDR3 is TGTGCCAGCAGCGCGGGACAGGGGCGCAACGTCCTGACTTTC. Translation gives CASSAGQGRNVLTF.

The chain couples TRBV5-1 to TRBJ2-7; 9 nucleotides line up with TRBD2. This CDR3 contains 14 residues. CDR1 is SGHRS and CDR2 is YFSETQ in the germline V gene. V lost 2 bases and J lost 6; bases outside the gene matches: 6. The CDR3 reads CASSLIAGAREQYF. The CDR3 bases are TGCGCCAGCAGCTTAATAGCGGGAGCCCGCGAGCAGTACTTC.

The chain combines TRBV5-1 with TRBJ1-1; D is possibly TRBD1 (5 bases). Looked up from germline, CDR1 is SGHRS and CDR2 is YFSETQ. The CDR3 runs to 16 residues. The V end lost 0 bases, the J end lost 0 bases, and 12 bases lay between the germline ends. The DNA of the CDR3 is TGCGCCAGCAGCTTGGGATTCGACAGTTTGAACACTGAAGCTTTCTTT. Translating gives CASSLGFDSLNTEAFF. Supplemented by reference TRBV5-1 and TRBJ1-1, the full variable domain reads KAGVTQTPRYLIKTRGQQVTLSCSPISGHRSVSWYQQTPGQGLQFLFEYFSETQRNKGNFPGRFSGRQFSNSRSEMNVSTLELGDSALYLCASSLGFDSLNTEAFFGQGTRLTVV.

The chain is built from TRBV7-8 and TRBJ2-2, with 7 bases fitting TRBD1. Trimming removed 5 bases from V and 0 bases from J; junction bases left unmatched: 12. The CDR3 consists of 18 residues. Germline CDR1 is SGHVS and CDR2 is FQNEAQ. In DNA form, the CDR3 reads TGTGCCAGCAGCCCTATTCACCCGGGACAGTCGAACACCGGGGAGCTGTTTTTT. This codes for CASSPIHPGQSNTGELFF.

This clone was counted between two and nine times. The rearrangement links TRBV2 to TRBJ2-7; possibly TRBD1 for D (6 bases). Germline assignment: CDR1 SNHLY and CDR2 FYNNEI. V lost 2 bases and J 0 bases, leaving 14 bases between the germline ends. The CDR3 length is 16 residues. The CDR3 DNA reads as TGTGCCAGCAGTGAATCGCCTCCAGGGGCCTCCTACGAGCAGTACTTC. Protein sequence: CASSESPPGASYEQYF.

As to this clone: At one boundary the junction diverges from the germline segment, which might be a read error. The same CDR3 can be traced to other DNA sequences in this sample. The rearrangement uses TRBV6-6 and TRBJ1-2; D is possibly TRBD1 (6 bases). The CDR3 contains 15 residues. Germline values: CDR1 MNHNY, CDR2 SVGAGI (reference sequence). Here the CDR3 DNA reads TGTGCCAGCAGCTACTCGAGACAGGCGTACTATGGCTACACCTTC. Translating gives CASSYSRQAYYGYTF.

The chain recombines TRBV9 with TRBJ1-1, with D unresolved. The V end lost 5 bases, the J end lost 4 bases, and 15 bases lay between the germline ends. This CDR3 contains 14 residues. CDR1 is SGDLS, CDR2 YYNGEE, per germline. The CDR3, as DNA: TGTGCCAGCAGTCAAGACGGGAGCTCCACTGAAGCTTTCTTT. It encodes CASSQDGSSTEAFF.

Here the CDR3 reads CASRLSGISYEQYF. As DNA, the CDR3 is TGTGCAAGTCGCTTAAGCGGGATCTCCTACGAGCAGTACTTC. This rearrangement joins TRBV12-2 to TRBJ2-7; the tabulated D call, TRBD2, remains unverified against the DNA. TRBV12-2 is described as a pseudogene. This CDR3 is built from 14 residues.

CDR3 nucleotide sequence: TGTGCCAGTAGTTGGGACAGGGCAGAGCAGTTCTTC. Protein product: CASSWDRAEQFF. This chain connects TRBV19 to TRBJ2-1; 9 nucleotides line up with TRBD1. The CDR3 consists of 12 residues. After removal of 5 bases from V and 10 bases from J, the junction contained 3 bases not matched to a gene. Germline assignment: CDR1 LNHDA and CDR2 SQIVND (reference sequence).

This chain uses TRBV19 with TRBJ2-2; TRBD1 might be the D (5 bases). CDR1 is LNHDA, CDR2 SQIVND, per germline (reference sequence). V lost 0 bases to trimming and J lost 1 base, with 12 bases between them. The length of the CDR3 is 17 residues. CDR3 coding DNA: TGTGCCAGTAGTATAGAGGCTTCAAGGGGGAACACCGGGGAGCTGTTTTTT. As protein: CASSIEASRGNTGELFF.

The genes are TRBV5-6 and TRBJ1-2, with D unresolved. Per germline, CDR1 SGHDT and CDR2 YYEEEE. Trimming cost V 1 base and J 6 bases, with 16 bases left between them. The CDR3 contains 15 residues. The CDR3 DNA is TGTGCCAGCAGCTTGTGGGCAGCAGACGGGGATGGCTACACCTTC. The encoded protein is CASSLWAADGDGYTF.

The gene calls are TRBV9 and TRBJ2-3; D perhaps matches TRBD2 (6 bases). Trimming removed 0 bases from V and 0 bases from J, with 17 bases in between. The CDR3 has 18 residues. Looked up from germline, CDR1 is SGDLS and CDR2 is YYNGEE. The CDR3 coding sequence is TGTGCCAGCAGCGTAGCTGGTAGCGGAGCCTCTAGCACAGATACGCAGTATTTT. This sequence encodes CASSVAGSGASSTDTQYF.

For this clone: This CDR3 is also generated by other DNA sequences in the sample. This chain uses TRBV5-6 with TRBJ1-1, with a possible D match to TRBD1 (6 bases). V was shortened by 0 bases and J by 9 bases, with 15 bases between the two germline ends. This CDR3 spans 14 amino acids. Per the germline V gene, CDR1 is SGHDT and CDR2 is YYEEEE. CDR3 region: CASSLGLWGHKAFF. The CDR3 region has the DNA TGTGCCAGCAGCTTGGGTCTTTGGGGGCACAAAGCTTTCTTT.

The genes are TRBV10-2 and TRBJ1-1; D might be TRBD1 (6 bases). Germline V gene data show CDR1 as WSHSY and CDR2 as SAAADI. The ends were cut back, 5 bases at V and 7 bases at J, with 11 bases in the middle. The CDR3 covers 12 residues. This CDR3 is CASSQQGREAFF. CDR3 coding DNA: TGCGCCAGCAGTCAACAGGGCCGTGAAGCTTTCTTT.

The J gene is TRBJ1-1, the V gene TRBV6-1; unclear D gene. Germline V gene data show CDR1 as MNHNS and CDR2 as SASEGT. The CDR3 is 13 amino acids. Trimming removed 1 base at V and 3 bases at J, with 6 bases between. CDR3 residues: CASSEVLDTEAFF. The CDR3 DNA sequence: TGTGCCAGCAGTGAAGTTCTCGACACTGAAGCTTTCTTT.

The chain couples TRBV14 to TRBJ2-7; TRBD1 matches 11 bases. The V and J ends lost 4 bases and 1 base, in that order; junction bases with no gene match: 9. The CDR3 length is 17 residues. Germline V lookup: CDR1 SGHDN, CDR2 FVKESK. DNA of the CDR3: TGTGCCAGCAGCCTCCATCCGGGACAGGGGGTATCCTACGAGCAGTACTTC. Translating gives CASSLHPGQGVSYEQYF.

This sequence joins TRBV4-2 and TRBJ2-5; 7 bases match TRBD1. The closer fit of TRBJ2-7 to the DNA end suggests the J call may be wrong. The CDR3 runs to 16 residues. Germline-derived CDR1 and CDR2 are LGHNA and YNFKEQ. CDR3 coding DNA: TGTGCCAGCAGCCAAGACAGGGACAGCGCACCCTACGAGCAGTACTTC. Its protein is CASSQDRDSAPYEQYF.

The gene calls are TRBV4-2 and TRBJ2-4, with TRBD2 identical over 11 bases. Germline V gene lookup returns CDR1 LGHNA and CDR2 YNFKEQ. The CDR3 has 18 residues. Unmatched junction bases numbered 14, after V lost 0 bases and J lost 10 bases. CDR3 loop: CASSQETLTSGSIQIQYF. As DNA, the CDR3 is TGTGCCAGCAGCCAAGAAACCCTCACTAGCGGGAGTATTCAGATTCAGTACTTC.